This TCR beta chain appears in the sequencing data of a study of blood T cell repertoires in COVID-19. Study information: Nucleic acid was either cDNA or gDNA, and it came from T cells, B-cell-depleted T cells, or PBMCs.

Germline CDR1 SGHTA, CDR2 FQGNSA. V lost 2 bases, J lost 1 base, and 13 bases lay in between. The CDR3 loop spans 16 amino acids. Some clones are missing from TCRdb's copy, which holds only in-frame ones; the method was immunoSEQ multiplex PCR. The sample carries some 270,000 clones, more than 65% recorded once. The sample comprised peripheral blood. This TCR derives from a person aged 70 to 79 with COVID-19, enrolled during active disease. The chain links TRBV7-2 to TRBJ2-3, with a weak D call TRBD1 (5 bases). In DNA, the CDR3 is TGTGCCAGCAGCTTACTTTCAGGGCGGCGCACAGATACGCAGTATTTT. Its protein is CASSLLSGRRTDTQYF.